The 9 T cell receptor beta chains listed next were all sequenced from one sample in a study of beta chain features in type 1 diabetes. Study-wide results and limits: In all four CD4+ subsets, TCRB CDR3 length was significantly, moderately reduced in type 1 diabetes.

Since all of the isolated RNA was reverse transcribed, expressed TCRB transcripts were what got sequenced. Profiled with immunoSEQ multiplex PCR; TCRdb holds only in-frame clones, not every one. This sample has tens of thousands of clones, with approximately 70% found just once. Their antigens remain unidentified. Sample: Tregs from blood. Receptors were obtained from a man aged 25 to 40 with type 1 diabetes. Some clones in this sample may be carry-over from other donors' samples.

The chain is built from TRBV5-4 and TRBJ1-4; the D gene is possibly TRBD1 (6 bases). CDR1 and CDR2 from the germline V gene are SGHNT and YYREEE (reference sequence). Trimming took off 4 bases at V and 6 bases at J, with 13 bases between the two ends. The length of the CDR3 is 14 residues. CDR3 coding DNA: TGTGCCAGCAGCCGGAGGGGGGGGGATGAAAAACTGTTTTTT. Its translation: CASSRRGGDEKLFF.

The chain has TRBV2 and TRBJ2-5; possible D gene TRBD2, 5 bases. V lost 5 bases, J lost 2 bases, and 9 bases lay in between. This CDR3 spans 13 amino acids. Germline values: CDR1 SNHLY, CDR2 FYNNEI. The CDR3 DNA is TGTGCCAGCAGTTACTTAGCGCAAGAGACCCAGTACTTC. Residues: CASSYLAQETQYF.

This clone was picked up a small number of times. The rearrangement uses TRBV7-2 and TRBJ2-1, with 8 bases lining up with TRBD2. This CDR3 has 15 amino acids. Losses at the gene ends were 1 base for V and 4 bases for J; bases not matched to a gene: 3. Germline lookup yields CDR1 SGHTA and CDR2 FQGNSA. The CDR3 sequence is CASSLGGGGYNEQFF. The CDR3 DNA reads as TGTGCCAGCAGCTTAGGGGGCGGGGGGTACAATGAGCAGTTCTTC. Using reference TRBV7-2 and TRBJ2-1 for the parts outside the CDR3, the full variable domain is GAGVSQSPSNKVTEKGKDVELRCDPISGHTALYWYRQSLGQGLEFLIYFQGNSAPDKSGLPSDRFSAERTGGSVSTLTIQRTQQEDSAVYLCASSLGGGGYNEQFFGPGTRLTVL.

The rearrangement links TRBV19 to TRBJ1-5; 7 bases are shared with TRBD1. The ends lost 2 bases at V and 1 base at J; junction bases unmatched: 8. Germline V gene sequence: CDR1 LNHDA, CDR2 SQIVND (reference sequence). The CDR3 covers 17 residues. The CDR3 is CASSIRQGGMSNQPQHF. CDR3 in DNA: TGTGCCAGTAGTATAAGACAGGGTGGAATGAGCAATCAGCCCCAGCATTTT.

The chain has TRBV6-6 and TRBJ2-4; D gene uncertain. The length of the CDR3 is 11 residues. The V gene's germline CDR1 is MNHNY and CDR2 SVGAGI (reference sequence). V lost 8 bases and J 0 bases, leaving 2 bases between the germline ends. The CDR3 spells CASLAKNIQYF. The CDR3 bases are TGTGCCAGCCTAGCCAAAAACATTCAGTACTTC.

The chain employs TRBV19 and TRBJ2-4; TRBD1 matches at 8 bases. In germline, CDR1 is LNHDA, CDR2 SQIVND (reference sequence). The CDR3 is made up of 17 amino acids. Trimming at V came to 3 bases and at J to 3 bases, leaving 10 bases not matched to a gene. The CDR3 nucleotides are TGTGCCAGTAGTATCTTGGGGCAGGGGGCTGTCAAAAACATTCAGTACTTC. This encodes CASSILGQGAVKNIQYF.

In its sample, this clone was seen once. The chain links TRBV29-1 to TRBJ1-2; D might be TRBD1 (5 bases). The CDR3 runs to 12 residues. Germline V lookup: CDR1 SQVTM, CDR2 ANQGSEA. V shed 5 bases and J shed 7 bases, with 14 bases lying between them. The CDR3 sequence: CSVSRQRSGYTF. CDR3 DNA sequence: TGCAGCGTTTCGCGACAGCGATCTGGCTACACCTTC. Looking up the rest from reference TRBV29-1 and TRBJ1-2 gives the full variable domain: SAVISQKPSRDICQRGTSLTIQCQVDSQVTMMFWYRQQPGQSLTLIATANQGSEATYESGFVIDKFPISRPNLTFSTLTVSNMSPEDSSIYLCSVSRQRSGYTFGSGTRLTVV.

This chain uses TRBV5-1 with TRBJ2-7, with D perhaps matching TRBD2 (6 bases). V lost 4 bases and J lost 7, with 18 bases in between. The V gene's germline CDR1 is SGHRS and CDR2 YFSETQ. The CDR3 runs to 14 residues. The DNA for the CDR3 is TGCGCCAGCAGCAACCGGGACTTCGGAGGTGAGCAGTACTTC. Its translation: CASSNRDFGGEQYF. Together with reference TRBV5-1 and TRBJ2-7, the CDR3 gives the full variable domain: KAGVTQTPRYLIKTRGQQVTLSCSPISGHRSVSWYQQTPGQGLQFLFEYFSETQRNKGNFPGRFSGRQFSNSRSEMNVSTLELGDSALYLCASSNRDFGGEQYFGPGTRLTVT.

CDR3 nucleotide sequence: TGCGCCAGCAGCCTCCAAGGACTCTCAGGTGAAAAACTGTTTTTT. Protein sequence: CASSLQGLSGEKLFF. The chain couples TRBV5-1 to TRBJ1-4; D not resolved. The CDR3 is 15 residues long. Germline lookup yields CDR1 SGHRS and CDR2 YFSETQ. Trimming stripped 4 bases from V and 7 bases from J, with 17 bases between. Full variable domain (outside the CDR3, taken from reference TRBV5-1 and TRBJ1-4): KAGVTQTPRYLIKTRGQQVTLSCSPISGHRSVSWYQQTPGQGLQFLFEYFSETQRNKGNFPGRFSGRQFSNSRSEMNVSTLELGDSALYLCASSLQGLSGEKLFFGSGTQLSVL.